These 13 T cell receptor beta chains originate from one sample sequenced in a study of blood T cell repertoires in COVID-19. Measured with immunoSEQ multiplex PCR; TCRdb has only the in-frame clones, and not every one. This sample has approximately 300,000 clones, with about nine tenths found just once. Material for sequencing was peripheral blood. These receptors all come from a woman aged 25 to 39 with COVID-19, enrolled during active disease.

A word on this clone: Sequence at one end of the junction differs from germline and may be a read error. The J gene is TRBJ2-5, the V gene TRBV7-7, with TRBD2 identical over 15 bases. Per the germline V gene, CDR1 is SSHAT and CDR2 is FNYEAQ (reference sequence). This CDR3 is built from 18 residues. As DNA, the CDR3 is TGTGCTAGCAGCCAACCGGGACTAGCGGGAGGCTTGGCGGAGACCCAGTACTTC. Amino acid sequence: CASSQPGLAGGLAETQYF.

The J gene is TRBJ2-1, the V gene TRBV5-4; 8 bases fit TRBD1. The CDR3 consists of 15 residues. The germline CDR1 and CDR2 sequences are SGHNT and YYREEE (reference sequence). The junction had 4 bases not matched to a gene; V was cut back by 2 bases and J by 3 bases. CDR3 nucleotides: TGTGCCAGCAGCTTTGCCGGGACAGGCTACAATGAGCAGTTCTTC. This encodes CASSFAGTGYNEQFF.

V gene TRBV5-1 combines with J gene TRBJ2-1; D is unclear. Between the trimmed V and J ends, which lost 4 bases and 0 bases, there was a span of 5 bases. CDR3 length: 13 residues. The germline gives CDR1 SGHRS, CDR2 YFSETQ. The DNA of the CDR3 is TGCGCCAGCAGCACAAGCTCCTACAATGAGCAGTTCTTC. Protein sequence: CASSTSSYNEQFF.

This clone has more than one count but fewer than ten. CDR3 coding DNA: TGTGCCAGCAGCTTAGACAGGGGCAGGAATGGCTACACCTTC. This encodes CASSLDRGRNGYTF. The rearrangement links TRBV7-9 to TRBJ1-2; 7 nucleotides line up with TRBD1. J was trimmed by 6 bases and V by 1 base; bases with no gene match: 5. Looked up from germline, CDR1 is SEHNR and CDR2 is FQNEAQ (reference sequence). The CDR3 runs 14 residues.

The rearrangement links TRBV4-2 to TRBJ1-4, with unresolved D. Germline lookup yields CDR1 LGHNA and CDR2 YNFKEQ. V was shortened by 1 base and J by 0 bases, with 12 bases between the two germline ends. The CDR3 is 17 residues long. CDR3 coding DNA: TGTGCCAGCAGCCAAGGGGCGGGTATGGCAACTAATGAAAAACTGTTTTTT. This sequence encodes CASSQGAGMATNEKLFF.

V gene TRBV18 combines with J gene TRBJ2-1; no firm D call. Trimming stripped 3 bases from V and 0 bases from J, with 6 bases between. Germline values: CDR1 KGHSH, CDR2 LQKENI. CDR3 length equals 14 residues. As DNA, the CDR3 is TGTGCCAGCTCACCGTTCAGCTCCTACAATGAGCAGTTCTTC. Protein product: CASSPFSSYNEQFF.

This rearrangement joins TRBV6-5 to TRBJ2-7, with unresolved D. The germline V gene has CDR1 MNHEY and CDR2 SVGAGI. The CDR3 covers 16 residues. The V gene lost 3 bases and the J gene lost 1 base, with 16 bases spanning the gap. CDR3: CASSYAQFGSSYEQYF. The CDR3 DNA reads TGTGCCAGCAGTTATGCGCAGTTCGGGTCGTCCTACGAGCAGTACTTC.

The gene calls are TRBV28 and TRBJ2-3, with 11 positions matching TRBD1. Unmatched junction bases numbered 6, after V lost 7 bases and J lost 3 bases. Germline CDR1 reads MDHEN; CDR2 reads SYDVKM. This CDR3 has 15 residues. This CDR3 is CASTLRDRGTDTQYF. The CDR3 nucleotides read TGTGCCAGCACCCTCCGGGACAGGGGGACAGATACGCAGTATTTT.

This chain connects TRBV6-5 to TRBJ2-6; no clear D. Germline CDR1 is MNHEY and CDR2 is SVGAGI. CDR3 size: 15 residues. V lost 5 bases, J lost 0 bases, and 8 bases lay in between. The CDR3 here is CASSRTASGANVLTF. CDR3 sequence (DNA): TGTGCCAGCAGTCGAACAGCCTCTGGGGCCAACGTCCTGACTTTC.

This clone has a single count. V and J are TRBV6-6 and TRBJ2-5, with 7 nucleotides matching TRBD1. Germline CDR1 and CDR2: MNHNY and SVGAGI (reference sequence). The CDR3 is 13 residues long. V dropped 6 bases and J dropped 7; count of bases not matched to a gene: 8. DNA of the CDR3: TGTGCCAGCAGGTCGACAGGGTCCCTGACCCAGTACTTC. It yields the protein CASRSTGSLTQYF.

The chain recombines TRBV20-1 with TRBJ1-2, with 9 bases matching TRBD1. Germline V gene lookup returns CDR1 DFQATT and CDR2 SNEGSKA (reference sequence). This CDR3 contains 13 residues. The junction had 5 bases not matched to a gene; V was cut back by 3 bases and J by 6 bases. The CDR3 is CSASDRGFDGYTF. DNA for the CDR3: TGCAGTGCTAGTGACAGGGGGTTCGATGGCTACACCTTC.

V and J are TRBV19 and TRBJ2-3; TRBD1 is a possible D gene (7 bases). The germline CDR1 and CDR2 sequences are LNHDA and SQIVND (reference sequence). This CDR3 comprises 15 residues. V was cut by 3 bases and J by 3 bases, with 13 bases left in between. The CDR3 loop reads CASSIAGGGTDTQYF. CDR3 DNA sequence: TGTGCCAGTAGTATTGCAGGGGGAGGAACAGATACGCAGTATTTT.

The chain joins TRBV6-5 to TRBJ1-6; TRBD1 aligns across 7 bases. The V segment lost 6 bases and the J segment 9 bases; nucleotides outside the gene matches: 11. This CDR3 contains 15 residues. In germline, CDR1 is MNHEY, CDR2 SVGAGI. CDR3 region: CASSSDRDGGSPLHF. For the CDR3, the DNA is TGTGCCAGCAGCTCCGACAGGGACGGTGGTTCACCCCTCCACTTT.